This entry features one T cell receptor beta chain sequence. As yet, its antigen is unknown. The CDR3 runs 12 residues. The V and J ends lost 8 bases and 0 bases respectively, with 5 bases between them. Germline CDR1 reads SNHLY; CDR2 reads FYNNEI. Amplification targeted TCR beta CDR3 regions from RNA transcripts. The study used the HTBI primer set for a first-round RT-PCR of the TCR CDR3. TCRdb itself ran the multiplex PCR reads through MiXCR, one entry per CDR3 protein. Here the sample spans roughly 420,000 distinct CDR3 sequences, around 15% being singletons. The PBMCs studied were ones that came from 10 ml fresh peripheral blood. This specimen comes from a study of T cells in Graves' hyperthyroidism and ophthalmopathy. About the study: Peripheral blood was secured at the point of initial diagnosis, before any treatment.

General study findings and limits: Ophthalmopathy was distinguished from stable hyperthyroidism by 13 V-J signatures. The majority of expanded thyroid clonotypes above 0.001 also appeared in blood.

Sequences were obtained from blood. The TCR was taken from a woman younger than 30 with Graves' hyperthyroidism. This chain connects TRBV2 to TRBJ1-3; D may be TRBD1 (5 bases). The CDR3 bases are TGTGCCAGCGGGGCCTCTGGAAACACCATATATTTT. Translation gives CASGASGNTIYF.